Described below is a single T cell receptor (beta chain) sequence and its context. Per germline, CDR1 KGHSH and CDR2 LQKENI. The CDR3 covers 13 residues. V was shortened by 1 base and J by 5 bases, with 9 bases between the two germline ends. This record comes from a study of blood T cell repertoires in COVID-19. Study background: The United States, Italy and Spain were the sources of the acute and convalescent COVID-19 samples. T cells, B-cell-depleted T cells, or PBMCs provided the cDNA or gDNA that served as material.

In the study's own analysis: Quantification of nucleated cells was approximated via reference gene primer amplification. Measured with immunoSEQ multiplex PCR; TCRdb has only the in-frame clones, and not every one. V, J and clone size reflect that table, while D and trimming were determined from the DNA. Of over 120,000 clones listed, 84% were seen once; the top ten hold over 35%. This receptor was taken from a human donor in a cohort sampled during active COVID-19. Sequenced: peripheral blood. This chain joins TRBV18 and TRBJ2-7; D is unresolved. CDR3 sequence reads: CASSPLLSDEQYF. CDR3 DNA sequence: TGTGCCAGCTCACCACTTTTAAGCGACGAGCAGTACTTC. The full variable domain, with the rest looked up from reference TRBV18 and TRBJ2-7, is NAGVMQNPRHLVRRRGQEARLRCSPMKGHSHVYWYRQLPEEGLKFMVYLQKENIIDESGMPKERFSAEFPKEGPSILRIQQVVRGDSAAYFCASSPLLSDEQYFGPGTRLTVT.